Each of the 14 T cell receptor beta chains below was sequenced from the same sample in a study of blood T cell repertoires in COVID-19 (dated by TCRdb to between 2020 and 2021). Library prep was done by the immunoSEQ multiplex PCR assay. Held by TCRdb, this immuneACCESS table contains in-frame sequences only and omits some clones. Under half of the omission traces to an unresolved V gene where checked; the cause of the rest is unknown. The sample has 60,000 to 75,000 clones on record, over 60% of them singletons. Over 6% of the sample rests with the top ten. Sequencing was carried out using peripheral blood. The source is a woman in her 50s with active or convalescent COVID-19.

J is TRBJ1-5 and V is TRBV19; the D is unclear. V was pared by 6 bases and J by 3 bases, with 15 bases between. The CDR3 runs 15 residues. Germline values: CDR1 LNHDA, CDR2 SQIVND (reference sequence). The DNA for the CDR3 is TGTGCCAGTAGCGCCAGCCACGGACTCAATCAGCCCCAGCATTTT. Translation gives CASSASHGLNQPQHF.

This rearrangement joins TRBV29-1 to TRBJ2-3, with TRBD2 matching 10 bases. V shed 5 bases and J 2 bases; nucleotides not matched to a gene: 4. Germline lookup yields CDR1 SQVTM and CDR2 ANQGSEA. The CDR3 loop spans 14 amino acids. The CDR3 loop is CSVHSGRLTDTQYF. The CDR3 DNA reads as TGCAGCGTTCATAGCGGGAGGCTCACAGATACGCAGTATTTT.

This sequence joins TRBV20-1 and TRBJ2-4; D may be TRBD1 (5 bases). Germline lookup yields CDR1 DFQATT and CDR2 SNEGSKA (reference sequence). V lost 6 bases to trimming and J lost 5 bases, with 8 bases between them. The CDR3 has 11 amino acids. CDR3 loop: CSASTENIQYF. CDR3 nucleotide sequence: TGCAGTGCGTCGACAGAAAACATTCAGTACTTC.

The genes are TRBV30 and TRBJ1-1, with 11 bases aligning to TRBD1. The length of the CDR3 is 16 residues. Per the germline V gene, CDR1 is GTSNPN and CDR2 is SVGIG (reference sequence). The junction had 8 bases not matched to a gene; V was cut back by 5 bases and J by 0 bases. The DNA of the CDR3 is TGTGCCTGGTCGGGGACAGGGGGGAACATGAACACTGAAGCTTTCTTT. It encodes CAWSGTGGNMNTEAFF. Filled out from reference TRBV30 and TRBJ1-1, the complete variable domain reads SQTIHQWPATLVQPVGSPLSLECTVEGTSNPNLYWYRQAAGRGLQLLFYSVGIGQISSEVPQNLSASRPQDRQFILSSKKLLLSDSGFYLCAWSGTGGNMNTEAFFGQGTRLTVV.

In the case of this clone: Additional DNA sequences in this sample encode the identical CDR3. The gene calls are TRBV4-3 and TRBJ1-2; D unclear. Germline loops: CDR1 LGHNA, CDR2 YSLEER. The CDR3 has 14 amino acids. V lost 0 bases and J lost 2, with 7 bases in between. The CDR3, as DNA: TGCGCCAGCAGCCAAGACCGGGGAAACTATGGCTACACCTTC. Translated: CASSQDRGNYGYTF.

This chain's CDR3 is CASSSTGPGYTF. DNA for the CDR3: TGTGCCAGCAGTTCGACAGGCCCAGGCTACACCTTC. The chain carries TRBV6-5 and TRBJ1-2; possibly TRBD1 for D (6 bases). Germline CDR1 and CDR2: MNHEY and SVGAGI. The length of the CDR3 is 12 residues. V gave up 4 bases and J gave up 8 bases, with 11 bases separating them.

The chain employs TRBV4-1 and TRBJ1-1; 7 nucleotides align to TRBD1. V lost 1 base, J lost 7 bases, and 18 bases stayed unmatched. The CDR3 has 18 residues. The V gene's germline CDR1 is MGHRA and CDR2 YSYEKL. The CDR3 sequence: CASSQGRQGSGLSGEAFF. Here the CDR3 DNA reads TGCGCCAGCAGCCAAGGCCGACAGGGTTCGGGTCTGAGCGGTGAAGCTTTCTTT.

The V and J genes are TRBV30 and TRBJ1-5; 7 bases align to TRBD1. The length of the CDR3 is 15 residues. From germline, CDR1 is GTSNPN and CDR2 SVGIG (reference sequence). V gave up 0 bases and J gave up 6 bases; unmatched junction bases: 8. The CDR3, as DNA: TGTGCCTGGAGTGTACTCAGGGGGGCATCTCAGCCCCAGCATTTT. Translation gives CAWSVLRGASQPQHF.

This clone appeared a few times. This sequence joins TRBV21-1 and TRBJ1-5; the DNA was not compared with TRBD1, the D call given in the table. TRBV21-1 is assigned pseudogene status. The CDR3 has 20 residues. The CDR3 protein is CASSKKGTAQVGYSNQPQHF. CDR3 DNA: TGTGCCAGCAGCAAAAAGGGGACAGCCCAAGTTGGGTATAGCAATCAGCCCCAGCATTTT.

This clone occurred once. The CDR3 coding sequence is TGTGCCAGCAGTGGCAGGGGAGACGAGCAGTACTTC. Protein sequence: CASSGRGDEQYF. V is TRBV27 and J is TRBJ2-7, with TRBD1 as a possible D gene (6 bases). V lost 5 bases and J 5 bases, leaving 10 bases between the germline ends. Germline V gives CDR1 MNHEY, CDR2 SMNVEV (reference sequence). The CDR3 length is 12 residues.

The chain is built from TRBV2 and TRBJ2-7; D possibly corresponds to TRBD2 (5 bases). CDR1 is SNHLY, CDR2 FYNNEI, per germline. V lost 2 bases and J lost 3, with 8 bases in between. This CDR3 is built from 13 residues. The CDR3: CASSEREGYEQYF. For the CDR3, the DNA is TGTGCCAGCAGTGAACGCGAGGGCTACGAGCAGTACTTC.

The chain couples TRBV5-1 to TRBJ2-3; D might be TRBD1 (6 bases). Trimming stripped 4 bases from V and 3 bases from J, with 18 bases between. This CDR3 is built from 16 residues. CDR1 SGHRS and CDR2 YFSETQ come from the germline V gene. As DNA, the CDR3 is TGCGCCAGCAGCCAGCTCAGGGGCGGTACTACAGATACGCAGTATTTT. It encodes CASSQLRGGTTDTQYF.

This rearrangement joins TRBV4-1 to TRBJ1-1; perhaps TRBD1 as D (6 bases). Trimming left V 0 bases short and J 8 bases short, with 19 bases between. Germline CDR1 MGHRA, CDR2 YSYEKL. The CDR3 covers 16 residues. This CDR3 is CASSQESGAPGLEAFF. The DNA of the CDR3 is TGCGCCAGCAGCCAAGAGTCAGGGGCGCCCGGGTTAGAAGCTTTCTTT.

The rearrangement joins TRBV19 to TRBJ2-1, with D perhaps matching TRBD2 (6 bases). The germline V gene has CDR1 LNHDA and CDR2 SQIVND (reference sequence). The CDR3 length is 16 residues. The germline V and J ends were trimmed by 3 bases and 3 bases, with 15 bases remaining between them. The CDR3 bases are TGTGCCAGTAGTATCCTTCGGATGGGGGGCTACAATGAGCAGTTCTTC. Its protein product is CASSILRMGGYNEQFF.